This T cell receptor (beta chain) is drawn from a study of T cells after posttransplantation cyclophosphamide. This related bone marrow graft donor gave peripheral blood on the day of marrow donation. V was pared by 1 base and J by 0 bases, with 12 bases between. Per germline, CDR1 SGHDN and CDR2 FVKESK. The CDR3 has 16 amino acids. Study-level findings and limits: Skin or GI-infiltrating T cells shared few TRB sequences with blood.

Only in-frame clones appear in the TCRdb table, and some are missing; sequencing was by immunoSEQ multiplex PCR. Of 25,000 to 30,000 clones listed, just over 85% were seen once; the top ten hold around 3.5%. For this clone: Its antigen is currently unknown.

J is TRBJ1-1 and V is TRBV14; D unclear. The material sequenced was PBMCs. This receptor was obtained from a man aged 45 to 65. The CDR3 protein is CASSQGEGHMNTEAFF. CDR3 DNA sequence: TGTGCCAGCAGCCAAGGAGAGGGCCACATGAACACTGAAGCTTTCTTT.